This T cell receptor beta chain stems from a study of blood T cell repertoires in COVID-19. About the research overall: Spain, Italy and the United States supplied samples that represented acute and convalescent COVID-19. Sources were T cells, B-cell-depleted T cells, or PBMCs; the material itself was cDNA or gDNA.

How the authors handled the data: Using reference gene primer amplification, nucleated cell counts were estimated. Generated by immunoSEQ multiplex PCR, the TCRdb table keeps only in-frame clones and is missing some. V and J calls and clone size are copied from that table; D and trimming were computed from the DNA. Altogether fewer than 40,000 clones are present, 75% to 90% being singletons, with the ten largest covering around 6.1%. This clone was recorded only once. The receptor comes from a human donor in a cohort sampled during active COVID-19. Sequencing used peripheral blood.

DNA for the CDR3: TGTGCCAGCAGTCGCGGACTAGCGGGAGTAAGGTCCTACGAGCAGTACTTC. Its translation is CASSRGLAGVRSYEQYF. The rearrangement joins TRBV28 to TRBJ2-7; 13 bases are shared with TRBD2. Germline-derived CDR1 and CDR2 are MDHEN and SYDVKM. V was pared by 5 bases and J by 1 base, with 8 bases of the junction left unmatched. This CDR3 contains 17 residues.